This note documents a single T cell receptor (beta chain) sequence. The data were produced by immunoSEQ multiplex PCR, yet TCRdb's version contains in-frame clones alone and is incomplete. The table includes 780,000 or so clones, approximately 77% detected once. The data are from a study of shared clonotypes between healthy human individuals. Germline values: CDR1 SQVTM, CDR2 ANQGSEA. The CDR3 has 13 amino acids. The V and J ends lost 4 bases and 5 bases respectively, with 15 bases between them. None of the donors, who were healthy HIV-negative adults, had recently had acute infections or vaccinations.

This sequence joins TRBV29-1 and TRBJ2-7, with D perhaps TRBD1 or TRBD2 (6 bases each). The source of this sequence is a woman aged 25 to 45 in good health. The source material was memory CD4+ T cells sorted from blood. Described subset: CD45RA-negative fraction. The CDR3 is CSVAGARSNEQYF. CDR3 bases: TGCAGCGTTGCGGGGGCGCGTTCCAACGAGCAGTACTTC.